The next 27 T cell receptor beta chains were all read from a single sample in a study of T cell responses to AZD1222 COVID-19 vaccine. Only in-frame clones appear in the TCRdb table, and some are missing; sequencing was by immunoSEQ multiplex PCR. There are almost 70,000 clones in the sample; around 78% occur only once, and 20% to 30% lies in the top ten. Sequencing used peripheral blood, obtained 28 days after the second AZD1222 dose. These receptors were obtained from an adult who received the AZD1222 COVID-19 vaccine.

V and J are TRBV7-6 and TRBJ1-1; D call uncertain. This CDR3 contains 13 residues. The germline V gene encodes CDR1 SGHVS and CDR2 FNYEAQ. Trimming cost V 4 bases and J 4 bases, with 10 bases left between them. CDR3 in DNA: TGTGCCAGCAGCTCTACCTTGGGCACTGAAGCTTTCTTT. Residues: CASSSTLGTEAFF.

This chain connects TRBV7-9 to TRBJ2-1, with D hard to call. V was clipped by 1 base and J by 5 bases, with 9 bases between them. The CDR3 covers 14 residues. Germline V gene sequence: CDR1 SEHNR, CDR2 FQNEAQ (reference sequence). DNA of the CDR3: TGTGCCAGCAGCTTAGTATTGCCAAACAATGAGCAGTTCTTC. This sequence encodes CASSLVLPNNEQFF.

The rearrangement joins TRBV4-2 to TRBJ1-6; 7 positions agree with TRBD1. The CDR3 has 16 amino acids. Germline CDR1 and CDR2: LGHNA and YNFKEQ. With V trimmed by 0 bases and J by 10 bases, 9 bases remained unmatched. CDR3 in amino acids: CASSQEAVQGYSPLHF. CDR3 in DNA: TGTGCCAGCAGCCAAGAAGCAGTACAGGGGTACTCACCCCTCCACTTT.

The chain joins TRBV5-4 to TRBJ2-5; 14 positions agree with TRBD2. Trimming at V came to 3 bases and at J to 5 bases, leaving 3 bases not matched to a gene. The germline gives CDR1 SGHNT, CDR2 YYREEE (reference sequence). The CDR3 contains 15 residues. The CDR3 DNA reads TGTGCCAGCAGCTGGGGACTAGCGGGAGAGGAGACCCAGTACTTC. This sequence encodes CASSWGLAGEETQYF.

The chain joins TRBV4-1 to TRBJ1-3; a possible D gene is TRBD1 (6 bases). V lost 5 bases to trimming and J lost 2 bases, with 7 bases between them. Per germline, CDR1 MGHRA and CDR2 YSYEKL. This CDR3 has 13 residues. In DNA, the CDR3 is TGCGCCAGCAGCTGGACAGCTGGAAACACCATATATTTT. It translates to CASSWTAGNTIYF.

This chain uses TRBV6-6 with TRBJ2-4; TRBD2 might be the D (5 bases). Germline V CDR1 and CDR2: MNHNY, SVGAGI (reference sequence). This CDR3 contains 14 residues. The V end lost 6 bases, the J end lost 5 bases, and 14 bases lay between the germline ends. CDR3 sequence (DNA): TGTGCCAGCAGAGCTCCGGACGGGGAAAACATTCAGTACTTC. It translates to CASRAPDGENIQYF.

The chain is built from TRBV20-1 and TRBJ1-3; D call uncertain. The CDR3 has 14 residues. Germline V gene data show CDR1 as DFQATT and CDR2 as SNEGSKA (reference sequence). The V end was cut by 3 bases, the J end by 0 bases, with 9 bases between. DNA for the CDR3: TGCAGTGCTAGTCCCCCTATCTCTGGAAACACCATATATTTT. It specifies CSASPPISGNTIYF.

This clone occurred a few times. The chain has TRBV6-5 and TRBJ1-3, with D perhaps matching TRBD1 (5 bases). CDR3 length: 15 residues. V was trimmed by 6 bases and J by 1 base, leaving 13 bases between them. In germline, CDR1 is MNHEY, CDR2 SVGAGI. The CDR3 reads CASRPQGMSGNTIYF. The DNA for the CDR3 is TGTGCCAGCAGGCCGCAGGGAATGTCTGGAAACACCATATATTTT.

CDR3 region: CAILSTGTNTDTQYF. The DNA for the CDR3 is TGTGCCATCCTTTCGACAGGGACCAACACAGATACGCAGTATTTT. The rearrangement links TRBV10-3 to TRBJ2-3; 7 positions match TRBD1. V lost 8 bases, J lost 2 bases, and 10 bases stayed unmatched. The CDR3 loop spans 15 amino acids. Germline CDR1 is ENHRY and CDR2 is SYGVKD.

The V gene is TRBV24-1, the J gene TRBJ2-1; D is perhaps TRBD1 (6 bases). The germline V and J ends were trimmed by 1 base and 9 bases, with 9 bases remaining between them. The CDR3 length is 13 residues. The germline V gene has CDR1 KGHDR and CDR2 SFDVKD. The CDR3 DNA reads TGTGCCACCAGTGATTTACAGGGTGGTGAGCAGTTCTTC. It translates to CATSDLQGGEQFF.

This chain joins TRBV3-1 (or the pseudogene TRBV3-2) and TRBJ2-3, with TRBD1 matching over 8 bases. CDR1 is LGHDT, CDR2 YNNKEL, per germline (reference sequence). The CDR3 is 16 amino acids. The V and J ends lost 2 bases and 0 bases, in that order; junction bases with no gene match: 4. The CDR3 DNA follows: TGTGCCAGCAGCCAACTGGACAGGGCGAGCACAGATACGCAGTATTTT. Translating it yields CASSQLDRASTDTQYF.

The chain carries TRBV15 and TRBJ2-1; 8 bases match TRBD1. V lost 8 bases and J lost 4; bases outside the gene matches: 4. The CDR3 is made up of 13 amino acids. Germline V gene lookup returns CDR1 LNHNV and CDR2 YYDKDF (reference sequence). The CDR3 DNA follows: TGTGCCACCGACAGGGGTTCTTACAATGAGCAGTTCTTC. It translates to CATDRGSYNEQFF.

V usage is TRBV7-9 and J usage is TRBJ2-7; TRBD1 or TRBD2 may be the D gene (5 bases each). Germline V gene sequence: CDR1 SEHNR, CDR2 FQNEAQ (reference sequence). CDR3 length equals 15 residues. Deletions cut 1 base from V and 5 bases from J, with 15 bases between. The CDR3 region is CASSLVGGTRNEQYF. DNA for the CDR3: TGTGCCAGCAGCTTAGTTGGGGGAACCCGCAACGAGCAGTACTTC.

The chain combines TRBV11-2 with TRBJ2-1, with a tentative D call TRBD1 (5 bases). This CDR3 spans 14 amino acids. V shed 3 bases and J shed 7 bases, with 13 bases lying between them. CDR1 is SGHAT, CDR2 FQNNGV, per germline. The CDR3 nucleotides are TGTGCCAGCAGCTTGGTTGACCAGGGAAATGAGCAGTTCTTC. Amino acid sequence: CASSLVDQGNEQFF. Full variable domain (outside the CDR3, taken from reference TRBV11-2 and TRBJ2-1): EAGVAQSPRYKIIEKRQSVAFWCNPISGHATLYWYQQILGQGPKLLIQFQNNGVVDDSQLPKDRFSAERLKGVDSTLKIQPAKLEDSAVYLCASSLVDQGNEQFFGPGTRLTVL.

The chain recombines TRBV12-3 or TRBV12-4 with TRBJ1-1, with D tentatively TRBD1 (5 bases). This CDR3 contains 12 residues. The V gene lost 11 bases and the J gene lost 4 bases, with 14 bases spanning the gap. The CDR3 DNA sequence: TGTGCCTCTCGGGGCGCTGGCACTGAAGCTTTCTTT. As protein: CASRGAGTEAFF.

The J gene is TRBJ2-1, the V gene TRBV7-2; TRBD1 agrees at 7 bases. V lost 1 base, J lost 3 bases, and 6 bases stayed unmatched. Germline values: CDR1 SGHTA, CDR2 FQGNSA. The CDR3 contains 16 residues. The CDR3 DNA follows: TGTGCCAGCAGCTTAGTAGGACAGGTGAACTACAATGAGCAGTTCTTC. Protein: CASSLVGQVNYNEQFF.

This clone was detected only a few times. CDR3 nucleotides: TGTGCCAGCAGTTTTTCACAGGGGAACAATAATTCACCCCTCCACTTT. It encodes CASSFSQGNNNSPLHF. The V and J genes are TRBV27 and TRBJ1-6, with 7 bases identical to TRBD1. CDR3 length: 16 amino acids. Germline lookup yields CDR1 MNHEY and CDR2 SMNVEV (reference sequence). Unmatched junction bases numbered 7, after V lost 3 bases and J lost 5 bases.

This chain joins TRBV14 and TRBJ2-7, with no clear D. CDR1 SGHDN and CDR2 FVKESK come from the germline V gene. The CDR3 runs to 13 residues. V was cut by 1 base and J by 9 bases, with 13 bases left in between. CDR3 DNA: TGTGCCAGCAGCCAAGTGGAGTTTCAAGGGCAGTACTTC. Translating gives CASSQVEFQGQYF.

The J gene is TRBJ2-1, the V gene TRBV5-4; possibly TRBD2 for D (5 bases). Germline assignment: CDR1 SGHNT and CDR2 YYREEE (reference sequence). CDR3 length: 14 residues. V was clipped by 2 bases and J by 10 bases, with 16 bases between them. The CDR3 sequence is CASSLPGTRREQFF. CDR3 nucleotides: TGTGCCAGCAGCTTACCGGGAACCCGGAGGGAGCAGTTCTTC. The complete variable domain, with remaining parts taken from reference TRBV5-4 and TRBJ2-1, reads ETGVTQSPTHLIKTRGQQVTLRCSSQSGHNTVSWYQQALGQGPQFIFQYYREEENGRGNFPPRFSGLQFPNYSSELNVNALELDDSALYLCASSLPGTRREQFFGPGTRLTVL.

V gene TRBV12-3 or TRBV12-4 combines with J gene TRBJ1-2; no clear D. The ends were cut back, 0 bases at V and 4 bases at J, with 0 bases in the middle. The CDR3 totals 11 residues. The CDR3 DNA reads as TGTGCCAGCAGTTTAGCCTATGGCTACACCTTC. As protein: CASSLAYGYTF.

This rearrangement joins TRBV28 to TRBJ2-4; the D is unclear. Trimming cost V 3 bases and J 1 base, with 10 bases left between them. CDR3 length: 15 residues. Germline V CDR1 and CDR2: MDHEN, SYDVKM. CDR3 coding DNA: TGTGCCAGCAGTTTGTACCCGAAGGCCAAAAACATTCAGTACTTC. Its protein is CASSLYPKAKNIQYF.

The chain links TRBV27 to TRBJ1-2; TRBD1 matches 8 bases. The CDR3 sequence is 15 residues long. Losses at the gene ends were 4 bases for V and 4 bases for J; bases not matched to a gene: 8. In germline, CDR1 is MNHEY, CDR2 SMNVEV (reference sequence). The CDR3 DNA follows: TGTGCCAGCAGTTCAGGACAGGGCGAGAGCTATGGCTACACCTTC. Its protein product is CASSSGQGESYGYTF.

This chain links TRBV24-1 with TRBJ1-5; D call uncertain. V was pared by 3 bases and J by 10 bases, with 15 bases between. In germline, CDR1 is KGHDR, CDR2 SFDVKD. The CDR3 is 14 amino acids. The chain's CDR3 is CATSDNGRISPQHF. CDR3 nucleotides: TGTGCCACCAGTGATAATGGCAGAATCAGCCCCCAGCATTTT.

V gene TRBV4-1 combines with J gene TRBJ2-1; the D gene is possibly TRBD2 (5 bases). CDR3 size: 18 residues. With 4 bases removed from V and 9 bases from J, the gap between germline ends came to 28 bases. Germline values: CDR1 MGHRA, CDR2 YSYEKL. The CDR3 region is CASSPLLRVDSFGFEQFF. In DNA, the CDR3 is TGCGCCAGCAGCCCCCTCCTGAGGGTAGATTCTTTCGGTTTTGAGCAGTTCTTC.

There are a few counts of this clone. The chain's CDR3 is CSAARTGVGYTF. The CDR3 DNA follows: TGCAGCGCCGCGCGAACAGGGGTAGGCTACACCTTC. The rearrangement uses TRBV29-1 and TRBJ1-2, with 7 nucleotides matching TRBD1. This CDR3 has 12 residues. Trimming took 7 bases from V and 8 from J; bases not matched to a gene: 10. Per germline, CDR1 SQVTM and CDR2 ANQGSEA.

The V call is TRBV6-5, the J call TRBJ2-3, with D possibly matching TRBD1 (5 bases). The CDR3 extends over 12 amino acids. Trimming pared 6 bases from V and 3 bases from J, leaving 7 bases between. From germline, CDR1 is MNHEY and CDR2 SVGAGI. The CDR3 DNA follows: TGTGCCAGCAGCCCAGGGACAGATACGCAGTATTTT. Protein: CASSPGTDTQYF.

The chain employs TRBV29-1 and TRBJ2-2, with 7 bases aligning to TRBD1. Germline CDR1 is SQVTM and CDR2 is ANQGSEA. Losses at the gene ends were 6 bases for V and 4 bases for J; bases not matched to a gene: 8. This CDR3 has 14 residues. The CDR3, as DNA: TGCAGCGTCCACAGGGGAGCGAGCACCGGGGAGCTGTTTTTT. This codes for CSVHRGASTGELFF.